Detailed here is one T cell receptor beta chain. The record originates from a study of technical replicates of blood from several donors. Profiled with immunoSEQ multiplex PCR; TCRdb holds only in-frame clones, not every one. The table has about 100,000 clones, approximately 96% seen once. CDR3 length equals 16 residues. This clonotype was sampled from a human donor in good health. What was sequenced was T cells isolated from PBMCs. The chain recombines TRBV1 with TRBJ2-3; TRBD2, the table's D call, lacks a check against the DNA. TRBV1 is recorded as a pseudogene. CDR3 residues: CTSSQARTSPRDTQYF. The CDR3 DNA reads TGCACCAGCAGCCAAGCCCGGACTAGTCCGAGAGATACGCAGTATTTT.